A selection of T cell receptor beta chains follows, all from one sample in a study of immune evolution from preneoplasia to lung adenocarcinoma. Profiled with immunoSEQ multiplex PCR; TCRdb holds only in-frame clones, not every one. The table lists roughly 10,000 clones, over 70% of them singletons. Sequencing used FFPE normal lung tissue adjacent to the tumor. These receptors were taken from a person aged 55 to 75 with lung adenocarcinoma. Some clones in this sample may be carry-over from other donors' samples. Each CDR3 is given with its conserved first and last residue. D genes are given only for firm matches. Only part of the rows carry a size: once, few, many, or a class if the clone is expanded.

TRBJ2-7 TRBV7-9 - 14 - TGTGCCAGCACCTATCAGGGGAGAGACTACGAGCAGTACTTC CASTYQGRDYEQYF
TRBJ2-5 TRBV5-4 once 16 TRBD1 TGTGCCAGCAGCTTGACGACAGGGGGCCGGGGAGAGACCCAGTACTTC CASSLTTGGRGETQYF
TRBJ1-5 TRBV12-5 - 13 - TGTGCTAGTGGTGACCGGACAGTGCAGCCCCAGCATTTT CASGDRTVQPQHF
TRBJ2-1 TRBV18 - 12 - TGTGCCAGCTCACCACAGGGCCATGAGCAGTTCTTC CASSPQGHEQFF
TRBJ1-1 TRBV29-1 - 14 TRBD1 TGCAGCGCCCGGGACAGGGGAAAATTCACTGAAGCTTTCTTT CSARDRGKFTEAFF
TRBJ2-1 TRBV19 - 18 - TGTGCCAGTAGTCCGCGTCCCAGTTCGCGCCTCTACATCAATGAGCAGTTCTTC CASSPRPSSRLYINEQFF
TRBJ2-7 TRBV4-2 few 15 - TGTGCCAGCAGCCAAGATCGGTCGAGCTCCTACGAGCAGTACTTC CASSQDRSSSYEQYF
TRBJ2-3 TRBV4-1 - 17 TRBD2 TGCGCCAGCAGCCAAGATCCGGCGGGCGGGAGGACAGATACGCAGTATTTT CASSQDPAGGRTDTQYF
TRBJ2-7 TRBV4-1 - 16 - TGCGCCAGCAGCCAAGAGTGGGTTGGCGGCTCCTACGAGCAGTACTTC CASSQEWVGGSYEQYF
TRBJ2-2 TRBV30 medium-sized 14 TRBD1 TGTGCCTGGAGTAGGACAGGGCGGACCGGGGAGCTGTTTTTT CAWSRTGRTGELFF
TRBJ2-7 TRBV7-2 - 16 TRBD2 TGTGCCAGCAGCCGGCGCGCGCGGGGGGTATCCTACGAGCAGTACTTC CASSRRARGVSYEQYF
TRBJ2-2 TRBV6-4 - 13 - TGTGCCAGCAGTACGGACGAGACCGGGGAGCTGTTTTTT CASSTDETGELFF
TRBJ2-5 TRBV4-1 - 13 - TGCGCCAGCAGCCAGCGGGTCGGAGAGACCCAGTACTTC CASSQRVGETQYF
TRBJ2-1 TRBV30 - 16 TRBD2 TGTGCCTGGAGTACTTTGGGGACTAGCGGGAACGATGAGCAGTTCTTC CAWSTLGTSGNDEQFF
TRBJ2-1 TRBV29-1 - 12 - TGCAGCGTTGAAGATACTAGCATGGAGCAGTTCTTC CSVEDTSMEQFF
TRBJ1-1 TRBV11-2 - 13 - TGTGCCAGCAGCTTCGACGGCGGCACTGAAGCTTTCTTT CASSFDGGTEAFF
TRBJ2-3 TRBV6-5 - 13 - TGTGCCAGCAGGCCGACGGATACAGATACGCAGTATTTT CASRPTDTDTQYF
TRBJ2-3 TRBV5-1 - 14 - TGCGCCAGCAGCTTGGGGGGAAGCACAGATACGCAGTATTTT CASSLGGSTDTQYF
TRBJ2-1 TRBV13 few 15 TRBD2 TGTGCCAGCAGCTTAGGCGGGAGCGGGGACAATGAGCAGTTCTTC CASSLGGSGDNEQFF
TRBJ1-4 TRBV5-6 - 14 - TGTGCCAGCAGCCTTGGTAGGCGGGGTGAAAAACTGTTTTTT CASSLGRRGEKLFF